This is a list of T cell receptor beta chains from one sample in a study of blood T cell repertoires in COVID-19. Here immunoSEQ multiplex PCR was the method, and the copy in TCRdb shows in-frame clones only, minus some. This table holds roughly 170,000 clones, around 85% found once. Specimen: peripheral blood. All receptors derive from a man aged 55 to 69 who had recovered from COVID-19. Each CDR3 is given with its conserved first and last residue. Fields, in order: CDR3 DNA, CDR3 protein, D gene, J gene, V gene, clone size. A D gene is named only where the DNA matches it firmly. Only some rows state a clone size, as once, few, many or a class for expanded clones.

DNA: TGTGCCAGCTCACGTAGCTCCTACAATGAGCAGTTCTTC; CDR3: CASSRSSYNEQFF; D: .; J: TRBJ2-1; V: TRBV18; size: once
DNA: TGTGCCAGCAAACAGGGGGTCCAAGAGACCCAGTACTTC; CDR3: CASKQGVQETQYF; D: TRBD1; J: TRBJ2-5; V: TRBV12-3/TRBV12-4; size: .
DNA: TGTGCCAGTCGGCGGGGTGCAACTAATGAAAAACTGTTTTTT; CDR3: CASRRGATNEKLFF; D: .; J: TRBJ1-4; V: TRBV7-2; size: .
DNA: TGTGCCAGCAGTTACATAGGGGCCTACGAGCAGTACTTC; CDR3: CASSYIGAYEQYF; D: .; J: TRBJ2-7; V: TRBV6-2/TRBV6-3; size: .
DNA: TGTGCCAGCCGCTGGGACAGGGACACTGAAGCTTTCTTT; CDR3: CASRWDRDTEAFF; D: TRBD1; J: TRBJ1-1; V: TRBV6-5; size: .
DNA: TGTGCCAGCTTAGCGGTCGAGAACACTGAAGCTTTCTTT; CDR3: CASLAVENTEAFF; D: .; J: TRBJ1-1; V: TRBV6-5; size: .
DNA: TGTGCCAGCAGCCAAGACACAGTGCCCAATCAGCCCCAGCATTTT; CDR3: CASSQDTVPNQPQHF; D: .; J: TRBJ1-5; V: TRBV3-1/TRBV3-2; size: .
DNA: TGCAGCGTTGCCTCCTCTGGGGCCAACGTCCTGACTTTC; CDR3: CSVASSGANVLTF; D: .; J: TRBJ2-6; V: TRBV29-1; size: .
DNA: TGTGCCAGCAGCCGGGGGCGCGGCTACACCTTC; CDR3: CASSRGRGYTF; D: .; J: TRBJ1-2; V: TRBV3-1/TRBV3-2; size: .
DNA: TGTGCCAGCAGCTTAGCCCGTATGGAAAAACTGTTTTTT; CDR3: CASSLARMEKLFF; D: .; J: TRBJ1-4; V: TRBV7-8; size: .
DNA: TGTGCCAGCAGCCCGGGACAGGGGGGAAAAGAGACCCAGTACTTC; CDR3: CASSPGQGGKETQYF; D: TRBD1; J: TRBJ2-5; V: TRBV11-1; size: .
DNA: TGCGCCAGCAGCTCTCCGGACAGGGGGACAGATACGCAGTATTTT; CDR3: CASSSPDRGTDTQYF; D: TRBD1; J: TRBJ2-3; V: TRBV5-1; size: .
DNA: TGTGCCAGCAGTAGGGACAATTATAATTCACCCCTCCACTTT; CDR3: CASSRDNYNSPLHF; D: .; J: TRBJ1-6; V: TRBV6-5; size: once
DNA: TGTGCCAGCAGTGGGACTAGCGTAATGATCGACGAGCAGTACTTC; CDR3: CASSGTSVMIDEQYF; D: TRBD2; J: TRBJ2-7; V: TRBV2; size: .
DNA: TGTGCCAGCAGCTTAGGACAGGACGAGCAGTACTTC; CDR3: CASSLGQDEQYF; D: .; J: TRBJ2-7; V: TRBV11-1; size: .
DNA: TGTGCCAGTAGTATACTGGGACAGGGAAAAGTTGAAAAACTGTTTTTT; CDR3: CASSILGQGKVEKLFF; D: TRBD1; J: TRBJ1-4; V: TRBV19; size: .
DNA: TGCGCCAGCAGCCGCGGGACAGGGAACACCGGGGAGCTGTTTTTT; CDR3: CASSRGTGNTGELFF; D: TRBD1; J: TRBJ2-2; V: TRBV4-3; size: .
DNA: TGTGCCAGCATTGCGGACAGACGAGAAAAACTGTTTTTT; CDR3: CASIADRREKLFF; D: .; J: TRBJ1-4; V: TRBV6-5; size: .
DNA: TGTGCCTGGACCGGTGGGGGAGGACGGGAAAAACTGTTTTTT; CDR3: CAWTGGGGREKLFF; D: .; J: TRBJ1-4; V: TRBV30; size: once
DNA: TGTGCCAGCAGCCCTAAGGGTCCAGGGGCCGCGAACACCGGGGAGCTGTTTTTT; CDR3: CASSPKGPGAANTGELFF; D: .; J: TRBJ2-2; V: TRBV7-3; size: once
DNA: TGTGCCTGGAGCGACCAGGCAGGTTCGGAAGCTTTCTTT; CDR3: CAWSDQAGSEAFF; D: .; J: TRBJ1-1; V: TRBV30; size: .
DNA: TGTGCCAGTAGTATCCCAGGGGGCGTTAACACTGAAGCTTTCTTT; CDR3: CASSIPGGVNTEAFF; D: TRBD1; J: TRBJ1-1; V: TRBV19; size: .
DNA: TGTGCCAGCAGCCTTAGGGAGACCGGGGCCAACGTCCTGACTTTC; CDR3: CASSLRETGANVLTF; D: .; J: TRBJ2-6; V: TRBV5-5; size: .
DNA: TGTGCCAGTTCAAGGCGGGATACGCAGTATTTT; CDR3: CASSRRDTQYF; D: .; J: TRBJ2-3; V: TRBV27; size: once
DNA: TGTGCCAGCAGTCCGGGTTTCTCCGACCCCGGGGAGACCCAGTACTTC; CDR3: CASSPGFSDPGETQYF; D: .; J: TRBJ2-5; V: TRBV28; size: .
DNA: TGCGCCAGCAGCCACCAAAGTAACATGAACACTGAAGCTTTCTTT; CDR3: CASSHQSNMNTEAFF; D: .; J: TRBJ1-1; V: TRBV4-1; size: .
DNA: TGTGCCAGCAGCTCGATCGACAGGGGCTCCTATAATTCACCCCTCCACTTT; CDR3: CASSSIDRGSYNSPLHF; D: TRBD1; J: TRBJ1-6; V: TRBV7-2; size: .
DNA: TGTGCCAGCTCTCTCGACAGGGAGAATTCACCCCTCCACTTT; CDR3: CASSLDRENSPLHF; D: TRBD1; J: TRBJ1-6; V: TRBV18; size: .
DNA: TGTGCCAGCAGCCAGGTGGGGGCTCAAGAGACCCAGTACTTC; CDR3: CASSQVGAQETQYF; D: .; J: TRBJ2-5; V: TRBV7-3; size: .
DNA: TGTGCCAGCAGCACACTCCGGACAGGGAGAGAGACCCAGTACTTC; CDR3: CASSTLRTGRETQYF; D: TRBD1; J: TRBJ2-5; V: TRBV9; size: .
DNA: TGTGCCAGCAGCCTCGGGACTAGCGGGGTAGAAGAGACCCAGTACTTC; CDR3: CASSLGTSGVEETQYF; D: TRBD2; J: TRBJ2-5; V: TRBV11-2; size: .
DNA: TGTGCCAGCAGCTTAGGGGTGAGGGACACTGAAGCTTTCTTT; CDR3: CASSLGVRDTEAFF; D: .; J: TRBJ1-1; V: TRBV7-9; size: .
DNA: TGTGCCAGCAGCCAACCAGAGGGACAGGGCATGGGATCCAAAAACATTCAGTACTTC; CDR3: CASSQPEGQGMGSKNIQYF; D: .; J: TRBJ2-4; V: TRBV21-1; size: .
DNA: .; CDR3: CASSSSDRGYQPQHF; D: .; J: TRBJ1-5; V: TRBV27; size: .
DNA: TGTGCCAGTAGTGTACAGGGCCCCCGTATGGGGGGCTACACCTTC; CDR3: CASSVQGPRMGGYTF; D: .; J: TRBJ1-2; V: TRBV19; size: .
DNA: TGTGCCAGCAGCCAACAGGAGGGGGCCGGAGAGACCCAGTACTTC; CDR3: CASSQQEGAGETQYF; D: .; J: TRBJ2-5; V: TRBV6-5; size: .
DNA: TGCGCCAGCAGCCAAGACCTCTCTCCCGGGACAGTCTATGGCTACACCTTC; CDR3: CASSQDLSPGTVYGYTF; D: TRBD1; J: TRBJ1-2; V: TRBV4-1; size: .
DNA: TGTGCCAGCAGCCGGGACATGTCTAGCAATCAGCCCCAGCATTTT; CDR3: CASSRDMSSNQPQHF; D: .; J: TRBJ1-5; V: TRBV9; size: .
DNA: TGTGCCAGCAGTACCGGGACACCCGGCTACACCTTC; CDR3: CASSTGTPGYTF; D: .; J: TRBJ1-2; V: TRBV28; size: few
DNA: TGTGCCAGCAGTTACTCGGACAGGGGGGCGGGGGAGCAGTACTTC; CDR3: CASSYSDRGAGEQYF; D: TRBD1; J: TRBJ2-7; V: TRBV6-5; size: .
DNA: TGTGCCAGCAGTGAAGTGAGAATGAACACTGAAGCTTTCTTT; CDR3: CASSEVRMNTEAFF; D: .; J: TRBJ1-1; V: TRBV6-1; size: few
DNA: TGTGCCAGCAGCCTCAGACAGGGGGCTGACACTGAAGCTTTCTTT; CDR3: CASSLRQGADTEAFF; D: TRBD1; J: TRBJ1-1; V: TRBV7-9; size: .
DNA: TGTGCCTGGAGTAGTCAGGGCGATCAGCCCCAGCATTTT; CDR3: CAWSSQGDQPQHF; D: .; J: TRBJ1-5; V: TRBV30; size: .
DNA: TGTGCCACCAGTGATTCCGGACAGGGGCGGAATGAGCAGTTCTTC; CDR3: CATSDSGQGRNEQFF; D: TRBD1; J: TRBJ2-1; V: TRBV24-1; size: once
DNA: TGTGCCAGCAGACCCATAGAGGGGCCCCAGCATTTT; CDR3: CASRPIEGPQHF; D: .; J: TRBJ1-5; V: TRBV12-3/TRBV12-4; size: .
DNA: TGTGCCAGCAGTCGGGGTTTACAATTTCAGCCCCAGCATTTT; CDR3: CASSRGLQFQPQHF; D: .; J: TRBJ1-5; V: TRBV6-5; size: .
DNA: TGTGCCAGCAGTTATGCCTTTTCCGGACAGCTGAACACTGAAGCTTTCTTT; CDR3: CASSYAFSGQLNTEAFF; D: .; J: TRBJ1-1; V: TRBV6-2/TRBV6-3; size: .
DNA: TGTGCCAGCAGCCGCCCACAGGGAAAAAATGAGCAGTTCTTC; CDR3: CASSRPQGKNEQFF; D: .; J: TRBJ2-1; V: TRBV5-4; size: .
DNA: TGTGCCAGCAGAATTATGACCCCGCAGGGACCCCTCCACTTT; CDR3: CASRIMTPQGPLHF; D: .; J: TRBJ1-6; V: TRBV27; size: few
DNA: TGTGCCAGCAGTTACTCGACGGGACAGGGGGCTTCACCCCTCCACTTT; CDR3: CASSYSTGQGASPLHF; D: TRBD1; J: TRBJ1-6; V: TRBV6-5; size: .
DNA: TGCAGCATAACACAGGGGGGTAATTCACCCCTCCACTTT; CDR3: CSITQGGNSPLHF; D: TRBD1; J: TRBJ1-6; V: TRBV29-1; size: .
DNA: TGCAGTGCTAGTAACCTAGCGGGGTATGTTGGCGAGCAGTACTTC; CDR3: CSASNLAGYVGEQYF; D: TRBD2; J: TRBJ2-7; V: TRBV20-1; size: .
DNA: TGTGCCAGCAGTTCCAGGGGAATGGGTGAAGCTTTCTTT; CDR3: CASSSRGMGEAFF; D: .; J: TRBJ1-1; V: TRBV7-2; size: once
DNA: TGTGCCAGCAGCCCGACGGGACAGGGGGCCGGTGGCTACACCTTC; CDR3: CASSPTGQGAGGYTF; D: TRBD1; J: TRBJ1-2; V: TRBV7-9; size: .
DNA: TGTGCCAGCAGCGCGGGACAGTACAATGAAAAACTGTTTTTT; CDR3: CASSAGQYNEKLFF; D: TRBD1; J: TRBJ1-4; V: TRBV9; size: .
DNA: TGTGCCAGCAGCCCCGGGGGGGGGCCCACTGAAGCTTTCTTT; CDR3: CASSPGGGPTEAFF; D: .; J: TRBJ1-1; V: TRBV7-3; size: .
DNA: TGTGCCACCCGGCTCGGGAGCTCCTACGAGCAGTACTTC; CDR3: CATRLGSSYEQYF; D: .; J: TRBJ2-7; V: TRBV12-3/TRBV12-4; size: .
DNA: TGTGCCAGTAGTATAGTTCCCGAGGCTGAAGCTTTCTTT; CDR3: CASSIVPEAEAFF; D: .; J: TRBJ1-1; V: TRBV19; size: .
DNA: TGTGCCAGTAACGGTTATAGCAATCAGCCCCAGCATTTT; CDR3: CASNGYSNQPQHF; D: .; J: TRBJ1-5; V: TRBV19; size: once